Below are 27 T cell receptor beta chains sequenced from a single sample in a study of shared clonotypes between healthy human individuals. Sequenced by immunoSEQ multiplex PCR; TCRdb stores in-frame clones only, minus some. The sample has under 650,000 clones; roughly 95% are singletons. The sequenced sample was naive CD4+ T cells sorted from blood. Subset denoted: CD45RA+ positively selected. The receptors were sampled from a young woman in good health.

The chain recombines TRBV9 with TRBJ2-3, with a possible D match to TRBD2 (7 bases). V lost 4 bases and J lost 3, with 18 bases in between. CDR3 length: 16 amino acids. CDR1 is SGDLS, CDR2 YYNGEE, per germline. In DNA, the CDR3 is TGTGCCAGCAGCCGCCGTGGGGGGGGGCCAACAGATACGCAGTATTTT. It specifies CASSRRGGGPTDTQYF. Full variable domain (rest looked up from reference TRBV9 and TRBJ2-3): DSGVTQTPKHLITATGQRVTLRCSPRSGDLSVYWYQQSLDQGLQFLIQYYNGEERAKGNILERFSAQQFPDLHSELNLSSLELGDSALYFCASSRRGGGPTDTQYFGPGTRLTVL.

This clone has only one observation. The chain joins TRBV2 to TRBJ1-2, with 10 bases that match TRBD1. With V trimmed by 7 bases and J by 1 base, 12 bases remained unmatched. Germline V gene data show CDR1 as SNHLY and CDR2 as FYNNEI. CDR3 length equals 17 residues. The CDR3 loop is CASTARDRGSLNYGYTF. The CDR3 DNA sequence: TGTGCCAGCACGGCAAGGGACAGGGGATCCCTTAACTATGGCTACACCTTC.

V and J are TRBV19 and TRBJ2-7, with a possible D match to TRBD1 (6 bases). V was trimmed by 6 bases and J by 6 bases, leaving 18 bases between them. Per germline, CDR1 LNHDA and CDR2 SQIVND (reference sequence). This CDR3 is 14 amino acids long. CDR3 coding DNA: TGTGCCAGTAGCCCCGAGGGCAGGGGTGGCGAGCAGTACTTC. This codes for CASSPEGRGGEQYF. The full variable domain, completed using reference TRBV19 and TRBJ2-7, is DGGITQSPKYLFRKEGQNVTLSCEQNLNHDAMYWYRQDPGQGLRLIYYSQIVNDFQKGDIAEGYSVSREKKESFPLTVTSAQKNPTAFYLCASSPEGRGGEQYFGPGTRLTVT.

The chain links TRBV5-8 to TRBJ1-2; D is perhaps TRBD1 (6 bases). Deletions cut 5 bases from V and 8 bases from J, with 16 bases between. CDR3 length: 13 residues. The germline gives CDR1 SGHTS, CDR2 YDEGEE. The CDR3 reads CASRVTGSKGYTF. DNA of the CDR3: TGTGCCAGCAGAGTAACAGGGTCCAAAGGCTACACCTTC. The full variable domain, rest sourced from reference TRBV5-8 and TRBJ1-2, is EAGVTQSPTHLIKTRGQQATLRCSPISGHTSVYWYQQALGLGLQFLLWYDEGEERNRGNFPPRFSGRQFPNYSSELNVNALELEDSALYLCASRVTGSKGYTFGSGTRLTVV.

The V and J genes are TRBV28 and TRBJ1-5; TRBD1 might be the D (6 bases). The CDR3 spans 15 residues. Trimming removed 5 bases from V and 0 bases from J, with 11 bases in between. The V gene's germline CDR1 is MDHEN and CDR2 SYDVKM. CDR3 sequence (DNA): TGTGCCAGCAGTCCCGGGACACATAGCAATCAGCCCCAGCATTTT. Encoded protein: CASSPGTHSNQPQHF. Supplemented by reference TRBV28 and TRBJ1-5, the full variable domain reads DVKVTQSSRYLVKRTGEKVFLECVQDMDHENMFWYRQDPGLGLRLIYFSYDVKMKEKGDIPEGYSVSREKKERFSLILESASTNQTSMYLCASSPGTHSNQPQHFGDGTRLSIL.

This sequence joins TRBV30 and TRBJ1-1; a possible D gene is TRBD1 (6 bases). The CDR3 contains 12 residues. Germline values: CDR1 GTSNPN, CDR2 SVGIG (reference sequence). The V and J ends lost 4 bases and 5 bases respectively, with 11 bases between them. The CDR3 spells CAWMRGRTEAFF. DNA for the CDR3: TGTGCCTGGATGAGGGGGAGGACTGAAGCTTTCTTT.

The DNA of the CDR3 is TGTGCCAGTAGTGCCTCGGCGGGAGTTACCAGTGAGCAGTTCTTC. This codes for CASSASAGVTSEQFF. The rearrangement uses TRBV19 and TRBJ2-1; 7 nucleotides agree with TRBD2. The CDR3 runs to 15 residues. J was trimmed by 9 bases and V by 5 bases; bases with no gene match: 13. Germline CDR1 reads LNHDA; CDR2 reads SQIVND (reference sequence).

CDR3: CASTLGGESNQPQHF. CDR3 coding DNA: TGTGCCAGCACACTGGGAGGCGAAAGCAATCAGCCCCAGCATTTT. The chain uses TRBV9 and TRBJ1-5; D gene uncertain. The germline CDR1 and CDR2 sequences are SGDLS and YYNGEE. The CDR3 is 15 amino acids. The V and J ends lost 6 bases and 1 base respectively, with 14 bases between them.

This chain links TRBV11-2 with TRBJ1-3, with 7 bases lining up with TRBD1. The CDR3 runs 16 residues. Germline loops: CDR1 SGHAT, CDR2 FQNNGV. V shed 4 bases, J shed 0 bases, and the junction held 6 bases outside the gene matches. The CDR3 coding sequence is TGTGCCAGCAGCTCAGGGGGACACTACTCTGGAAACACCATATATTTT. Protein: CASSSGGHYSGNTIYF.

The chain employs TRBV19 and TRBJ2-5, with 8 nucleotides matching TRBD1. The CDR3 extends over 14 amino acids. Germline assignment: CDR1 LNHDA and CDR2 SQIVND (reference sequence). Losses at the gene ends were 7 bases for V and 3 bases for J; bases not matched to a gene: 7. The CDR3 loop is CASTDRGWKETQYF. In DNA form, the CDR3 reads TGTGCCAGTACCGACAGGGGATGGAAAGAGACCCAGTACTTC.

The gene calls are TRBV18 and TRBJ2-1, with a tentative D call TRBD2 (5 bases). Germline V lookup: CDR1 KGHSH, CDR2 LQKENI. Trimming took 3 bases from V and 6 from J, leaving 18 bases between them. This CDR3 spans 16 amino acids. The CDR3 DNA sequence: TGTGCCAGCTCACCGATGAGCGGCATTAAATCCAATGAGCAGTTCTTC. Encoded protein: CASSPMSGIKSNEQFF. The full variable domain, rest sourced from reference TRBV18 and TRBJ2-1, is NAGVMQNPRHLVRRRGQEARLRCSPMKGHSHVYWYRQLPEEGLKFMVYLQKENIIDESGMPKERFSAEFPKEGPSILRIQQVVRGDSAAYFCASSPMSGIKSNEQFFGPGTRLTVL.

The rearrangement joins TRBV6-4 to TRBJ2-7; D gene unclear. Germline values: CDR1 MRHNA, CDR2 SNTAGT. The ends were cut back, 4 bases at V and 3 bases at J, with 16 bases in the middle. This CDR3 is built from 15 residues. The CDR3 sequence: CASSARITPSYEQYF. The CDR3 DNA follows: TGTGCCAGCAGTGCCAGGATCACGCCCAGCTACGAGCAGTACTTC.

The V and J genes are TRBV14 and TRBJ2-7; TRBD1 might be the D (5 bases). The germline V and J ends were trimmed by 0 bases and 3 bases, with 6 bases remaining between them. The CDR3 has 13 amino acids. The germline V gene encodes CDR1 SGHDN and CDR2 FVKESK. CDR3 residues: CASSQDRVYEQYF. The DNA of the CDR3 is TGTGCCAGCAGCCAAGACAGGGTCTACGAGCAGTACTTC.

This sequence joins TRBV6-5 and TRBJ1-4; 8 bases align to TRBD1. The V gene's germline CDR1 is MNHEY and CDR2 SVGAGI. Trimming took 6 bases from V and 0 from J; bases not matched to a gene: 0. The CDR3 has 14 residues. The CDR3 loop reads CASRDRATNEKLFF. DNA for the CDR3: TGTGCCAGCAGGGACAGGGCAACTAATGAAAAACTGTTTTTT.

The gene calls are TRBV29-1 and TRBJ2-5; TRBD1 matches 7 bases. This CDR3 has 14 amino acids. Germline lookup yields CDR1 SQVTM and CDR2 ANQGSEA. V gave up 3 bases and J gave up 0 bases; unmatched junction bases: 4. The chain's CDR3 is CSVDEGADQETQYF. CDR3 nucleotide sequence: TGCAGCGTTGATGAGGGGGCGGACCAAGAGACCCAGTACTTC.

The chain recombines TRBV5-6 with TRBJ1-2; possibly TRBD1 for D (5 bases). The CDR3 extends over 15 amino acids. Trimming removed 4 bases from V and 5 bases from J, with 18 bases in between. Looked up from germline, CDR1 is SGHDT and CDR2 is YYEEEE. CDR3 DNA sequence: TGTGCCAGCAGCACCAACCATCGACAGCCGTATGGCTACACCTTC. Translation: CASSTNHRQPYGYTF.

The genes are TRBV5-8 and TRBJ2-2; possibly TRBD1 for D (6 bases). Trimming took 1 base from V and 7 from J, leaving 14 bases between them. CDR3 length: 15 amino acids. Germline V CDR1 and CDR2: SGHTS, YDEGEE. The CDR3 nucleotides read TGTGCCAGCAGCTTGCGCGACAGGAGGAGCGGGGAGCTGTTTTTT. Amino acid sequence: CASSLRDRRSGELFF.

The rearrangement joins TRBV2 to TRBJ1-5; unclear D gene. The CDR3 totals 13 residues. V shed 3 bases and J shed 7 bases, with 10 bases lying between them. Germline CDR1 SNHLY, CDR2 FYNNEI. CDR3 DNA sequence: TGTGCCAGCAGTGATAGGGAACGCCAGCCCCAGCATTTT. Protein: CASSDRERQPQHF.

This sequence joins TRBV6-4 and TRBJ2-1; 9 bases fit TRBD2. CDR3 length: 15 amino acids. V shed 9 bases, J shed 0 bases, and the junction held 6 bases outside the gene matches. Germline loops: CDR1 MRHNA, CDR2 SNTAGT. The chain's CDR3 is CASRLAEGSYNEQFF. CDR3 DNA: TGTGCCAGTAGACTAGCGGAGGGCTCCTACAATGAGCAGTTCTTC.

The genes are TRBV5-4 and TRBJ2-1; 12 bases line up with TRBD2. The junction had 9 bases not matched to a gene; V was cut back by 3 bases and J by 8 bases. CDR3 length: 16 amino acids. CDR1 is SGHNT, CDR2 YYREEE, per germline (reference sequence). The CDR3, as DNA: TGTGCCAGCAGCTACCCGGGACTAGCGGGTGAGGATGAGCAGTTCTTC. Encoded protein: CASSYPGLAGEDEQFF.

CDR3 region: CASNTLGAGWSKAFF. The CDR3 nucleotides read TGTGCCAGCAACACTCTCGGCGCGGGGTGGTCGAAAGCTTTCTTT. The gene calls are TRBV6-5 and TRBJ1-1; D ambiguous. The CDR3 has 15 residues. Between the trimmed V and J ends, which lost 7 bases and 9 bases, there was a span of 24 bases. The V gene's germline CDR1 is MNHEY and CDR2 SVGAGI.

The V gene is TRBV5-1, the J gene TRBJ2-6; D may be TRBD1 (5 bases). The V gene lost 1 base and the J gene lost 4 bases, with 12 bases spanning the gap. The germline V gene has CDR1 SGHRS and CDR2 YFSETQ. There are 16 residues in the CDR3. CDR3 sequence: CASSLIHRSGANVLTF. Here the CDR3 DNA reads TGCGCCAGCAGCTTGATTCACAGGTCGGGGGCCAACGTCCTGACTTTC.

V usage is TRBV5-1 and J usage is TRBJ2-7; 7 nucleotides align to TRBD2. Unmatched junction bases numbered 8, after V lost 2 bases and J lost 3 bases. The CDR3 has 15 amino acids. Per the germline V gene, CDR1 is SGHRS and CDR2 is YFSETQ. CDR3 loop: CASSFFTSASYEQYF. CDR3 bases: TGCGCCAGCAGCTTCTTTACTAGCGCCAGCTACGAGCAGTACTTC.

The genes are TRBV5-1 and TRBJ1-5, with 10 bases lining up with TRBD1. Germline values: CDR1 SGHRS, CDR2 YFSETQ. Unmatched junction bases numbered 2, after V lost 0 bases and J lost 5 bases. The CDR3 is 15 amino acids. This chain's CDR3 is CASSLGQGADQPQHF. The DNA for the CDR3 is TGCGCCAGCAGCTTGGGACAGGGGGCTGATCAGCCCCAGCATTTT.

The V and J genes are TRBV10-3 and TRBJ2-2; 9 bases agree with TRBD2. The CDR3 totals 17 residues. Germline-derived CDR1 and CDR2 are ENHRY and SYGVKD. J lost 0 bases, V lost 3 bases, and 5 bases had no gene match. Written as DNA, the CDR3 is TGTGCCATCAGTGAAGTGGCGGGAGGGTCGAACACCGGGGAGCTGTTTTTT. Encoded protein: CAISEVAGGSNTGELFF.

The gene calls are TRBV19 and TRBJ2-7; 7 bases are shared with TRBD2. Per the germline V gene, CDR1 is LNHDA and CDR2 is SQIVND (reference sequence). The CDR3 length is 15 residues. With 4 bases clipped from V and 6 bases from J, the junction kept 12 bases outside the gene matches. CDR3 nucleotides: TGTGCCAGTAGTAAACTAGCGTTCGAGACGGGCGAGCAGTACTTC. This translates into CASSKLAFETGEQYF.

The J gene is TRBJ1-2, the V gene TRBV19; 8 bases map to TRBD1. Trimming cost V 4 bases and J 7 bases; bases outside gene matches: 14. The CDR3 has 16 amino acids. CDR1 is LNHDA and CDR2 is SQIVND in the germline V gene (reference sequence). As DNA, the CDR3 is TGTGCCAGTAGTACAGGGGGCGCGAGGAAGGTCTTTGGCTACACCTTC. It specifies CASSTGGARKVFGYTF. Based on the CDR3 plus reference TRBV19 and TRBJ1-2, the full variable domain is DGGITQSPKYLFRKEGQNVTLSCEQNLNHDAMYWYRQDPGQGLRLIYYSQIVNDFQKGDIAEGYSVSREKKESFPLTVTSAQKNPTAFYLCASSTGGARKVFGYTFGSGTRLTVV.